What follows are 8 T cell receptor beta chains derived from one specimen sequenced in a study of tumor-infiltrating lymphocytes in primary liver carcinoma. The template, about 500 ng total RNA, yielded TCR beta cDNA made with a constant-region primer. Slightly modified ARM-PCR with three nested multiplex PCR rounds yielded TCR beta libraries. Each of the first two PCR rounds ran nine to ten cycles with TRBV1-TRBV30 forward and C-beta reverse primers. One entry per CDR3 protein, called by TCRdb with MiXCR from the multiplex PCR reads. The table shows some 50,000 distinct CDR3 sequences, with less than 75% occurring only once. Both RNA and DNA were isolated together from 20-30 mg of bulk tissue that had not been sorted. Sequencing was performed on liver tumor tissue from sampling region 5. The subset denotes: tumor region T5, tumor centre. Receptors were obtained from a man aged 35-49 years with primary liver carcinoma and hepatitis B virus infection.

This clonotype was seen a single time. The rearrangement links TRBV11-2 to TRBJ2-3; the match to TRBD2 covers 9 bases. Germline CDR1 is SGHAT and CDR2 is FQNNGV. CDR3 size: 16 residues. Losses at the gene ends were 5 bases for V and 15 bases for J; bases not matched to a gene: 21. The CDR3 loop reads CASSPPTSGSTDKQYF. CDR3 nucleotides: TGTGCCAGCAGCCCCCCGACTAGCGGTAGCACAGATAAGCAATATTTT.

There are many counts of this clonotype. This chain uses TRBV6-2 or TRBV6-3 with TRBJ2-7; 7 bases are shared with TRBD2. This CDR3 is 12 amino acids long. Looked up from germline, CDR1 is MNHEY and CDR2 is SVGEGT. V gave up 11 bases and J gave up 2 bases; unmatched junction bases: 6. The CDR3 coding sequence is TGTGCCTCCTCTAGCGGACCCTACGAGCAGTACTTC. It specifies CASSSGPYEQYF.

Remarks on this clonotype: The CDR3 does not end in the conserved phenylalanine or tryptophan, so this is likely a read error. This chain connects TRBV11-1 to TRBJ2-1; D not resolved. CDR3 length: 13 amino acids. Germline V gene sequence: CDR1 SGHAT, CDR2 FQDESV (reference sequence). The CDR3 protein is CVSSLGRAIEQFL. The CDR3 nucleotides read TGTGTCAGCAGCTTAGGCCGGGCAATTGAGCAGTTCTTA.

This clonotype appeared once. A junction end diverges from the germline sequence, so it may reflect a read error. The J gene is TRBJ1-5, the V gene TRBV6-5; no clear D gene. CDR3 size: 17 residues. The germline V gene encodes CDR1 MNHEY and CDR2 SVGAGI. The DNA for the CDR3 is TGTGCTAGCAGTTATGACCCTCCATGGGCCGTCAACCAGCCCCAGCATTTT. It is translated as CASSYDPPWAVNQPQHF.

This clonotype was observed once. The J gene is TRBJ1-6, the V gene TRBV6-1; D unresolved. V was trimmed by 6 bases and J by 16 bases, leaving 19 bases between them. CDR1 and CDR2 from the germline V gene are MNHNS and SASEGT. CDR3 size: 13 residues. In DNA, the CDR3 is TGTGCCAGCAGCATGGATTATAATTCACTTCTCCACTTT. Translation: CASSMDYNSLLHF.

Points on this clonotype: The junction and the germline gene differ at one end; a read error may be behind it. J is TRBJ2-5 and V is TRBV11-2, with D tentatively TRBD2 (5 bases). The CDR3 contains 12 residues. Germline-derived CDR1 and CDR2 are SGHAT and FQNNGV. CDR3 in amino acids: CAGSSMGDTQYF. CDR3 DNA: TGTGCCGGCAGCTCAATGGGAGACACTCAGTACTTC.

V is TRBV29-1 and J is TRBJ2-1; D not resolved. CDR1 is SQVTM, CDR2 ANQGSEA, per germline. This CDR3 is 13 amino acids long. The ends were cut back, 5 bases at V and 8 bases at J, with 16 bases in the middle. CDR3 nucleotide sequence: TGCAGCGTTCCACTGCCCCTGAACTATGAGCAGTTCTTC. This sequence encodes CSVPLPLNYEQFF.

Note on this clonotype: One end of the junction varies from germline; a read error may be responsible. The V call is TRBV12-3 or TRBV12-4, the J call TRBJ2-1; TRBD1 might be the D (5 bases). The CDR3 contains 15 residues. CDR3 in amino acids: CASSLRQSSYDEQFF. CDR3 in DNA: TGTGCCAGCAGTTTAAGACAGAGCTCCTACGATGAGCAGTTCTTC.